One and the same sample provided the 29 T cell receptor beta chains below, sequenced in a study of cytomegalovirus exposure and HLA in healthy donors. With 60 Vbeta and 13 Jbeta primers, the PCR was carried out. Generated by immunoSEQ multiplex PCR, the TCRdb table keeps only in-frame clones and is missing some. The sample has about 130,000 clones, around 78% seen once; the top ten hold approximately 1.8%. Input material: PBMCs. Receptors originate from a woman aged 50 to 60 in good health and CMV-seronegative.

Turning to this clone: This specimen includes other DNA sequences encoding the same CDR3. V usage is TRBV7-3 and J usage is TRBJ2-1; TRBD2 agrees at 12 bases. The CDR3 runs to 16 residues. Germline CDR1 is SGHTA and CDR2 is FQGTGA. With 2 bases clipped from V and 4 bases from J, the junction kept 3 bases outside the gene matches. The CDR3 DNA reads TGTGCCAGCAGCTTACGGCTAGCGGGAGGGTACAATGAGCAGTTCTTC. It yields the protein CASSLRLAGGYNEQFF.

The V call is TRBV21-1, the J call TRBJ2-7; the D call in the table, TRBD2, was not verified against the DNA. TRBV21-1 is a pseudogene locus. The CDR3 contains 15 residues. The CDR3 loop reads CASRVRAGSPYEQYF. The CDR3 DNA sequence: TGTGCCAGCAGGGTAAGGGCGGGATCTCCCTACGAGCAGTACTTC.

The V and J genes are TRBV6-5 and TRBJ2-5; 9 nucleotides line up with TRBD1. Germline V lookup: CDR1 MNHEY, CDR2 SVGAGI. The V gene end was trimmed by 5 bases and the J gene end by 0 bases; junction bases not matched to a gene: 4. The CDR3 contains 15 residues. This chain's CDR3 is CASSRDREYQETQYF. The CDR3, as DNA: TGTGCCAGCAGTCGGGACAGGGAATACCAAGAGACCCAGTACTTC.

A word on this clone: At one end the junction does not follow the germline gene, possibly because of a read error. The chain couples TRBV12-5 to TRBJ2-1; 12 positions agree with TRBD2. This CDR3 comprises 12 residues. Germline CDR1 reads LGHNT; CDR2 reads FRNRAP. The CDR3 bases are TGTGCTAGTGTACTAGCGGGAGGTTTAGGGGTCTTC. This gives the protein CASVLAGGLGVF.

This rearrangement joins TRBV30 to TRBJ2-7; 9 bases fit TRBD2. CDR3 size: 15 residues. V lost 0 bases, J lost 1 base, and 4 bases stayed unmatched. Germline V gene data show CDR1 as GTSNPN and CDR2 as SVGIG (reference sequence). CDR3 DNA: TGTGCCTGGAGTGTACGCGGGAGGGGGTCCTACGAGCAGTACTTC. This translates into CAWSVRGRGSYEQYF.

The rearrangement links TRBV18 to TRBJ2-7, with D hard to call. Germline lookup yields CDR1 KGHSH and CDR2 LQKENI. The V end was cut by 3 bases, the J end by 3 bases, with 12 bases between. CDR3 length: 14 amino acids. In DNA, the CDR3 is TGTGCCAGCTCACCGCTTCCCGGGTTCTACGAGCAGTACGTC. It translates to CASSPLPGFYEQYV.

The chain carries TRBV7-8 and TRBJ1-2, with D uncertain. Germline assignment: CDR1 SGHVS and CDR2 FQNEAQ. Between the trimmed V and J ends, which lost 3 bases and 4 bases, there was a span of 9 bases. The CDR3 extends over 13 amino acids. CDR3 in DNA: TGTGCCAGCAGCTTCGGCCAGGCCTATGGCTACACCTTC. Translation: CASSFGQAYGYTF.

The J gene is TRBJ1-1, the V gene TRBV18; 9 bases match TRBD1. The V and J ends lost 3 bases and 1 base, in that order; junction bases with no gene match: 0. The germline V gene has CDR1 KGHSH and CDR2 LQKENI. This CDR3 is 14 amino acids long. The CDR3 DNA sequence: TGTGCCAGCTCACCGGGACAGGGGAACACTGAAGCTTTCTTT. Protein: CASSPGQGNTEAFF.

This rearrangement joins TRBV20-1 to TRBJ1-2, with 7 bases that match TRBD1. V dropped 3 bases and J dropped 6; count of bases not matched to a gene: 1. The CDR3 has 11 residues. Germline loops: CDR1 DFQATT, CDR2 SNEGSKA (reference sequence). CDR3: CSARTGHGYTF. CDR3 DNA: TGCAGTGCTAGGACAGGGCATGGCTACACCTTC.

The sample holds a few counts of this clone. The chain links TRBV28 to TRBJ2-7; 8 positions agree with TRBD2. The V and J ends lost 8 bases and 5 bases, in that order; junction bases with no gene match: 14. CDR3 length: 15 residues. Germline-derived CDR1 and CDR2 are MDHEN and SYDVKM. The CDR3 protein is CASQPAGRASNEQYF. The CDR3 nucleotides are TGTGCCAGCCAACCGGCCGGGAGGGCCAGCAACGAGCAGTACTTC.

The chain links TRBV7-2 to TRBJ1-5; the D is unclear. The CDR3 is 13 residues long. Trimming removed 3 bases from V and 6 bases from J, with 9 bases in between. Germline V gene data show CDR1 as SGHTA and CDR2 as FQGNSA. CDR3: CASSFDRVQPQHF. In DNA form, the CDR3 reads TGTGCCAGCAGCTTTGATCGGGTTCAGCCCCAGCATTTT.

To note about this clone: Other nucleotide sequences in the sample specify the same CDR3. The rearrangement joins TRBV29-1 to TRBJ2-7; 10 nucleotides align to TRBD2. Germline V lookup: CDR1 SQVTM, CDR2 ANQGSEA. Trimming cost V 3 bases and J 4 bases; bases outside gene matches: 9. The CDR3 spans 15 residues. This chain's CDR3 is CSVENLAGAPYEQYF. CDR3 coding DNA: TGCAGCGTTGAGAATCTAGCGGGAGCCCCATACGAGCAGTACTTC.

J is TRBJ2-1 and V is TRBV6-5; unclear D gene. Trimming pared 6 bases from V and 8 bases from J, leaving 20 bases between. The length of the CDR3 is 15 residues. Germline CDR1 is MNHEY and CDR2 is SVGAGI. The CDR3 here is CASRTPKLGNDEQFF. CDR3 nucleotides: TGTGCCAGCAGGACCCCAAAGTTGGGCAATGATGAGCAGTTCTTC.

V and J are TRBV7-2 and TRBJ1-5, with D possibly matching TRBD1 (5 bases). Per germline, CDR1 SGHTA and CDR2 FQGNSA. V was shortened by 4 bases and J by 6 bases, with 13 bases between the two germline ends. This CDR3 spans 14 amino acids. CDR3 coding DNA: TGTGCCAGCAGCTCCGGAGGGGTCACTCAGCCCCAGCATTTT. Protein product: CASSSGGVTQPQHF.

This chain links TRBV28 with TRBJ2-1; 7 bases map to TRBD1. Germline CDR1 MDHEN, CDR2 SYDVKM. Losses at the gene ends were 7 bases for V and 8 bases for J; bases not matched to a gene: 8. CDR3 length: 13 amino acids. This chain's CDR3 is CASTGGFTHEQFF. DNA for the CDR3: TGTGCCAGCACAGGGGGATTCACCCATGAGCAGTTCTTC.

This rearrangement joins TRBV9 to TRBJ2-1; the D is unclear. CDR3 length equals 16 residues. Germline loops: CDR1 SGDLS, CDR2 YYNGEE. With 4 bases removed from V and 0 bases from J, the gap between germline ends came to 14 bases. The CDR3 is CASSFRGLSSYNEQFF. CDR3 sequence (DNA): TGTGCCAGCAGCTTTCGCGGCTTAAGCTCCTACAATGAGCAGTTCTTC.

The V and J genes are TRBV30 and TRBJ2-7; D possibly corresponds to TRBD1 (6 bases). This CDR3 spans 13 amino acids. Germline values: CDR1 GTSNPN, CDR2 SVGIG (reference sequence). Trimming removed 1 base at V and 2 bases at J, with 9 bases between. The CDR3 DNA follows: TGTGCCTGGAGTGGGGACACACCCTACGAGCAGTACGTC. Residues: CAWSGDTPYEQYV.

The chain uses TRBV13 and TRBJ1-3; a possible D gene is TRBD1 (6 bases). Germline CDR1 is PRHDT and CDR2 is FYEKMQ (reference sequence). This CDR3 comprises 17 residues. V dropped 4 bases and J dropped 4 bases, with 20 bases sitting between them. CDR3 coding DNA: TGTGCCAGCAGCTCCCGGGGGGGCGGGAGAAGAGGAAACACCATATATTTT. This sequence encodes CASSSRGGGRRGNTIYF.

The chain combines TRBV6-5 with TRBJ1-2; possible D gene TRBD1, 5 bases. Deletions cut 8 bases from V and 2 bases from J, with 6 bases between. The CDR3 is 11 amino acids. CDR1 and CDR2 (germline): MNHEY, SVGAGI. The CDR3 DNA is TGTGCCAGCGGGGCGAACTATGGCTACACCTTC. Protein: CASGANYGYTF.

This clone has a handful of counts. The chain's CDR3 is CASSKGGTGPYEQYV. CDR3 DNA sequence: TGTGCCAGCAGCAAAGGAGGGACAGGTCCTTACGAGCAGTACGTC. V is TRBV21-1 and J is TRBJ2-7; TRBD1 is taken as the D call from the table, unchecked against the DNA. TRBV21-1 is noted as a pseudogene. The CDR3 is 15 residues long.

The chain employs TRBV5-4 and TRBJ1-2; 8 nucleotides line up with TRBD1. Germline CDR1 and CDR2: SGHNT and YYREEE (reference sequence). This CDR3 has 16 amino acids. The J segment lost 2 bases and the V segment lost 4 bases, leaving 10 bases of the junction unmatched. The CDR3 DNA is TGTGCCAGCAGCCTTCGGACAGGGCATAAAAACTATGGCTACACCTTC. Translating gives CASSLRTGHKNYGYTF.

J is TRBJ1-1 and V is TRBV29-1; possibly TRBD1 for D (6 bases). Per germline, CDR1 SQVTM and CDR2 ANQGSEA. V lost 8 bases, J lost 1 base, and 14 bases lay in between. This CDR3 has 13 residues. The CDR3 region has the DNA TGCAGCTTCCTGGGACAACCGAACACTGAAGCTTTCTTT. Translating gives CSFLGQPNTEAFF.

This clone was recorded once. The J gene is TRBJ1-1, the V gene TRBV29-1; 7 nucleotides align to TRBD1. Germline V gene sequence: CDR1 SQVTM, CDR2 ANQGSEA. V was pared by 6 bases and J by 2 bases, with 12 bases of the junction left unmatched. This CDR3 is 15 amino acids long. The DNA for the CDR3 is TGCAGCGTCGACAGGGAAAGAGGAAAAAACACTGAAGCTTTCTTT. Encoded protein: CSVDRERGKNTEAFF.

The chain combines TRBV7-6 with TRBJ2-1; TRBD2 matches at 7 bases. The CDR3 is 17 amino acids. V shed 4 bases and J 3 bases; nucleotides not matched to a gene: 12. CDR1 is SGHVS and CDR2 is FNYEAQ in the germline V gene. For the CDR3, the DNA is TGTGCCAGCAGCTCAGCCCCGCAGGGAGGGAACTACAATGAGCAGTTCTTC. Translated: CASSSAPQGGNYNEQFF.

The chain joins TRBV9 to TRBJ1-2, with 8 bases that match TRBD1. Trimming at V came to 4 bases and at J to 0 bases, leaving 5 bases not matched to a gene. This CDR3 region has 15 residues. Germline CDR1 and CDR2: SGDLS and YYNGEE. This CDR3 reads CASSPRTGPNYGYTF. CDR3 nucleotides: TGTGCCAGCAGCCCCCGGACAGGGCCTAACTATGGCTACACCTTC.

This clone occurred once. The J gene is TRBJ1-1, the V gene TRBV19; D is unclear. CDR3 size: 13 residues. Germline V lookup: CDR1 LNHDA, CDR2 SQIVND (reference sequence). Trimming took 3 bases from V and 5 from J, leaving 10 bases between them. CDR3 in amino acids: CASSMTGRTEAFF. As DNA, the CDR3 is TGTGCCAGTAGTATGACGGGGAGGACTGAAGCTTTCTTT.

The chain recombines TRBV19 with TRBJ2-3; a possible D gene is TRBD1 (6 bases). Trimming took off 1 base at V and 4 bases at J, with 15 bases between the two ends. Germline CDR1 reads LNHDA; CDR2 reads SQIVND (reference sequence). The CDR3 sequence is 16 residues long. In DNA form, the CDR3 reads TGTGCCAGTAGTATAGGGGAATGGACAGCCGCAGATACGCAGTATTTT. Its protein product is CASSIGEWTAADTQYF.

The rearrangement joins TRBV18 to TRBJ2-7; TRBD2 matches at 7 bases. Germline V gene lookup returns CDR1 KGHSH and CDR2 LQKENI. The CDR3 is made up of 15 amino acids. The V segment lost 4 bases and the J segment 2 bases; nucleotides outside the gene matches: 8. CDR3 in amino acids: CASSLRSGTTYEQYF. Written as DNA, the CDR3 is TGTGCCAGCTCACTACGGAGCGGGACTACCTACGAGCAGTACTTC.

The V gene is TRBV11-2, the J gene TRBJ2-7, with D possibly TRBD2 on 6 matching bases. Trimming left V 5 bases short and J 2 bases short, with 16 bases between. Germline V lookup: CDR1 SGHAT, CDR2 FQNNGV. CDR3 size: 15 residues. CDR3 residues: CASSRNPGAAYEQYF. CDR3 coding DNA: TGTGCCAGCAGCCGAAACCCGGGAGCGGCCTACGAGCAGTACTTC.